The 13 T cell receptor beta chains below were found in one sample sequenced in a study of shared clonotypes between healthy human individuals. The assay was immunoSEQ multiplex PCR, and TCRdb's table has in-frame clones only and misses some. The sample has 2 million to 3 million clones, roughly 93% seen once. Input material: naive CD4+ T cells from PBMCs. The sample's subset: CD45RA+ positively selected. These receptors all stem from a man aged 18 to 30 in good health. Some clones in this sample may be carry-over from other donors' samples.

The chain uses TRBV28 and TRBJ1-3; D is ambiguous. Trimming pared 3 bases from V and 2 bases from J, leaving 8 bases between. CDR1 and CDR2 (germline): MDHEN, SYDVKM. The CDR3 runs 14 residues. The CDR3 DNA is TGTGCCAGCAGTTTCTCGATAACTGGAAACACCATATATTTT. It is translated as CASSFSITGNTIYF.

A remark on this clone: The junction and the germline gene differ at one end; a read error may be behind it. The chain employs TRBV2 and TRBJ2-5; D might be TRBD1 (6 bases). This CDR3 spans 13 amino acids. Germline V lookup: CDR1 SNHLY, CDR2 FYNNEI. CDR3 sequence (DNA): TGTGCCAGCAGCGAAGGGCAGGGGCAGACCCAGTACTTC. Encoded protein: CASSEGQGQTQYF.

The CDR3 here is CASSLRDRGRGGYTF. The DNA of the CDR3 is TGTGCCAGCAGTCTTCGGGACAGGGGGCGGGGTGGCTACACCTTC. V and J are TRBV28 and TRBJ1-2, with 12 bases that match TRBD1. CDR1 and CDR2 from the germline V gene are MDHEN and SYDVKM. Unmatched junction bases numbered 8, after V lost 5 bases and J lost 7 bases. The CDR3 is made up of 15 amino acids.

The rearrangement links TRBV18 to TRBJ2-3; D gene unclear. With 3 bases removed from V and 5 bases from J, the gap between germline ends came to 24 bases. CDR3 size: 18 residues. Germline CDR1 and CDR2: KGHSH and LQKENI. CDR3 in amino acids: CASSPQAWTGRERDTQYF. The CDR3 DNA is TGTGCCAGCTCACCCCAAGCATGGACGGGCAGAGAGAGAGATACGCAGTATTTT.

The chain employs TRBV2 and TRBJ2-1; D unresolved. The length of the CDR3 is 15 residues. CDR1 is SNHLY, CDR2 FYNNEI, per germline. V gave up 4 bases and J gave up 3 bases, with 13 bases separating them. CDR3 region: CASSVSVSLYNEQFF. DNA of the CDR3: TGTGCCAGCAGTGTTTCCGTGAGCCTCTACAATGAGCAGTTCTTC.

The rearrangement joins TRBV28 to TRBJ2-6; D possibly matches TRBD1 or TRBD2 (5 bases each). This CDR3 is built from 20 residues. Germline CDR1 MDHEN, CDR2 SYDVKM. V lost 8 bases and J lost 2, with 28 bases in between. CDR3 bases: TGTGCCAGCTCACCTCGGGGCAAGTACTCCCCCTTCCCTGGGGCCAACGTCCTGACTTTC. This translates into CASSPRGKYSPFPGANVLTF.

The V gene is TRBV25-1, the J gene TRBJ2-2, with 7 nucleotides matching TRBD1. Germline V gene lookup returns CDR1 MGHDK and CDR2 SYGVNS. The CDR3 contains 13 residues. J was trimmed by 7 bases and V by 11 bases; bases with no gene match: 10. The CDR3: CASRQGTVGELFF. In nucleotides, the CDR3 is TGTGCCTCCAGGCAGGGGACAGTCGGGGAGCTGTTTTTT.

The chain is built from TRBV14 and TRBJ2-1, with 13 bases matching TRBD2. The V and J ends lost 1 base and 9 bases, in that order; junction bases with no gene match: 3. This CDR3 region has 15 residues. The V gene's germline CDR1 is SGHDN and CDR2 FVKESK. In DNA form, the CDR3 reads TGTGCCAGCAGCCAAGCGGGACTAGCGGGACTTGAGCAGTTCTTC. Translating gives CASSQAGLAGLEQFF.

The CDR3 region is CASSLGLAGGTYEQYF. The DNA of the CDR3 is TGTGCCAGCAGCTTAGGGCTAGCGGGAGGGACCTACGAGCAGTACTTC. The chain joins TRBV7-9 to TRBJ2-7, with 12 bases identical to TRBD2. With 1 base clipped from V and 2 bases from J, the junction kept 3 bases outside the gene matches. The CDR3 extends over 16 amino acids. Germline assignment: CDR1 SEHNR and CDR2 FQNEAQ (reference sequence).

The rearrangement links TRBV30 to TRBJ1-5, with 7 bases lining up with TRBD1. V was clipped by 0 bases and J by 3 bases; unmatched bases: 5. The CDR3 loop spans 15 amino acids. The germline gives CDR1 GTSNPN, CDR2 SVGIG (reference sequence). DNA for the CDR3: TGTGCCTGGAGTGTATTGGGACAGCTCAATCAGCCCCAGCATTTT. Amino acid sequence: CAWSVLGQLNQPQHF.

This chain joins TRBV7-2 and TRBJ2-7; 10 bases fit TRBD2. With 1 base clipped from V and 2 bases from J, the junction kept 8 bases outside the gene matches. Germline lookup yields CDR1 SGHTA and CDR2 FQGNSA. The CDR3 extends over 17 amino acids. The CDR3 region is CASSLDTSGNAPYEQYF. CDR3 nucleotide sequence: TGTGCCAGCAGCTTAGACACTAGCGGGAACGCTCCCTACGAGCAGTACTTC.

The chain couples TRBV18 to TRBJ1-2, with D tentatively TRBD1 (5 bases). V was shortened by 11 bases and J by 1 base, with 14 bases between the two germline ends. CDR3 size: 13 residues. Germline CDR1 reads KGHSH; CDR2 reads LQKENI. The CDR3 DNA reads TGTGCCGCGTCCCCCCAGGGTAACTATGGCTACACCTTC. Amino acids: CAASPQGNYGYTF.

The chain recombines TRBV10-1 with TRBJ2-7; no clear D gene. Per germline, CDR1 WNHNN and CDR2 SYGVQD (reference sequence). Between the trimmed V and J ends, which lost 0 bases and 3 bases, there was a span of 9 bases. The CDR3 consists of 14 residues. CDR3 coding DNA: TGCGCCAGCAGTGAGTCTACGCGGCACTACGAGCAGTACTTC. Translated, it gives CASSESTRHYEQYF.